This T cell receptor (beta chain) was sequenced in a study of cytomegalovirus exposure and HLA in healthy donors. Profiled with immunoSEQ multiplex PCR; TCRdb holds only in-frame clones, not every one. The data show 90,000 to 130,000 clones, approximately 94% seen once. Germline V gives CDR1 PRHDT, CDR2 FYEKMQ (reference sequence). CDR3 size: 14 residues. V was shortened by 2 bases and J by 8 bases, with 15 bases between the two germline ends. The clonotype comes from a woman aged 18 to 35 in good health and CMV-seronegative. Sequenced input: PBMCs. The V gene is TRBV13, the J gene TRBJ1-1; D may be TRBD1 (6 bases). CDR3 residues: CASSLRGHTIEAFF. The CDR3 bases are TGTGCCAGCAGCTTACGGGGACACACGATAGAAGCTTTCTTT.